This is a list of T cell receptor beta chains from one sample in a study of tumor T cells in aggressive B-cell lymphoma. The table came from immunoSEQ multiplex PCR; TCRdb's copy has only in-frame clones and leaves some out. The sample lists a few thousand clones, approximately 86% seen once, with less than 3.5% in the top ten. Sequencing was performed on tumor tissue. All receptors come from an adult with diffuse large B cell lymphoma. CDR3s include the opening cysteine and the closing phenylalanine or tryptophan. A D gene is named only where the DNA matches it firmly. Clone size is given for some rows only: seen once, a few or many times, or a class if the clone is expanded.

V gene	D gene	J gene	clone size	CDR3 protein	CDR3 DNA
TRBV2	TRBD1	TRBJ1-4	once	CASRFRKGQGSGKLFF	TGTGCCAGCAGATTCAGAAAGGGACAGGGGTCGGGAAAACTGTTTTTT
TRBV6-4	-	TRBJ1-3	-	CASSDGPGNTIYF	TGTGCCAGCAGTGACGGGCCTGGAAACACCATATATTTT
TRBV18	-	TRBJ1-3	-	CASSPIQVSTIYF	TGTGCCAGCTCACCTATTCAGGTCAGCACCATATATTTT
TRBV28	TRBD2	TRBJ2-1	-	CASSTSGSLSYEQFF	TGTGCCAGCAGCACTAGCGGGAGCTTGAGCTATGAGCAGTTCTTC
TRBV19	-	TRBJ2-2	few	CASTGYTGELFF	TGTGCCAGCACAGGGTACACCGGGGAGCTGTTTTTT
TRBV7-6	-	TRBJ2-1	once	CASSVGGVNEQFF	TGTGCCAGCAGCGTCGGAGGCGTCAATGAGCAGTTCTTC
TRBV5-6	-	TRBJ2-1	-	CASSLIASSYNEQFF	TGTGCCAGCAGCTTGATTGCTAGCTCCTACAATGAGCAGTTCTTC
TRBV28	-	TRBJ1-1	-	CASSPSGGNTEAFF	TGTGCCAGCAGTCCCAGCGGCGGGAACACTGAAGCTTTCTTT
TRBV4-3	-	TRBJ1-3	-	CASSQDPGSYSTIYF	TGCGCCAGCAGCCAAGATCCAGGGTCTTATAGCACCATATATTTT
TRBV5-1	-	TRBJ2-3	-	CASSGGTSDTQYF	TGCGCCAGCAGCGGGGGGACCTCAGATACGCAGTATTTT
TRBV27	-	TRBJ1-1	few	CASSLSLSTEAFF	TGTGCCAGCAGTTTATCCCTGTCCACTGAAGCTTTCTTT
TRBV6-5	TRBD2	TRBJ2-5	once	CASRPPGGGGETQYF	TGTGCCAGCAGACCACCCGGGGGGGGCGGGGAGACCCAGTACTTC
TRBV18	-	TRBJ1-3	few	CASSPRVSISGNTIYF	TGTGCCAGCTCACCGAGGGTCTCGATCTCTGGAAACACCATATATTTT
TRBV2	-	TRBJ1-1	-	CASSEGTVNTEAFF	TGTGCCAGCAGTGAAGGCACAGTGAACACTGAAGCTTTCTTT
TRBV18	TRBD1	TRBJ1-2	-	CASSATGGGYTF	TGTGCCAGCTCAGCTACAGGGGGTGGTTACACCTTC
TRBV28	-	TRBJ1-4	-	CASSSRQANEKLFF	TGTGCCAGCAGTTCCCGACAGGCTAATGAAAAACTGTTTTTT
TRBV7-9	TRBD1	TRBJ1-3	-	CASSFGGTGDGNTIYF	TGTGCCAGCAGCTTTGGTGGGACAGGGGACGGAAACACCATATATTTT
TRBV27	TRBD2	TRBJ2-7	-	CASRKPALERGPYEQYF	TGTGCCAGCAGGAAACCGGCCCTGGAGCGGGGCCCCTACGAGCAGTACTTC
TRBV6-4	TRBD2	TRBJ2-1	-	CASSSGTSGSVEQFF	TGTGCCAGCAGTTCTGGGACTAGCGGGAGTGTTGAGCAGTTCTTC
TRBV27	-	TRBJ2-7	-	CASSGGSSYEQYF	TGTGCCAGCTCCGGCGGAAGCTCCTACGAGCAGTACTTC
TRBV28	TRBD2	TRBJ2-1	-	CASRRGLAGVNEQFF	TGTGCCAGCAGGAGGGGACTAGCGGGAGTCAATGAGCAGTTCTTC
TRBV10-3	TRBD2	TRBJ2-2	few	CAISVAGTGELFF	TGTGCCATCAGTGTAGCGGGAACCGGGGAGCTGTTTTTT
TRBV5-8	TRBD1	TRBJ2-3	-	CASSPGQGSTDTQYF	TGTGCCAGCAGCCCTGGACAGGGTTCCACAGATACGCAGTATTTT
TRBV7-9	TRBD1	TRBJ2-7	once	CASSGQGWFYEQYF	TGTGCCAGCAGCGGACAGGGTTGGTTCTACGAGCAGTACTTC
TRBV15	TRBD2	TRBJ2-7	-	CATSRGTSGRGGYEQYF	TGTGCCACCAGCAGAGGGACTAGCGGGAGAGGTGGCTACGAGCAGTACTTC
TRBV6-1	TRBD2	TRBJ2-7	-	CASRVATSGSYEQYF	TGTGCCAGCAGGGTGGCGACTAGCGGGAGCTACGAGCAGTACTTC
TRBV28	-	TRBJ2-1	few	CASSLPGTYNEQFF	TGTGCCAGCAGTTTACCAGGGACCTACAATGAGCAGTTCTTC
TRBV9	-	TRBJ2-7	-	CASSVDSQSEQYF	TGTGCCAGCAGCGTGGACAGTCAATCCGAGCAGTACTTC
TRBV9	TRBD2	TRBJ2-3	-	CASSVQLAGVTDTQYF	TGTGCCAGCAGCGTGCAGTTAGCGGGAGTCACAGATACGCAGTATTTT
TRBV5-6	-	TRBJ1-1	-	CASSPPGGAGAFF	TGTGCCAGCAGCCCTCCGGGGGGGGCAGGAGCTTTCTTT
TRBV18	TRBD1	TRBJ2-5	-	CASSRQGRHQETQYF	TGTGCCAGCTCACGACAGGGGAGGCACCAAGAGACCCAGTACTTC
TRBV7-9	TRBD2	TRBJ2-7	-	CASSRSGPAYEQYF	TGTGCCAGCAGCCGTAGCGGGCCGGCTTACGAGCAGTACTTC
TRBV5-4	-	TRBJ2-7	-	CASSDYSYEQYF	TGTGCCAGCAGCGACTACTCCTACGAGCAGTACTTC
TRBV2	-	TRBJ1-2	once	CASSEGGSPNYGYTF	TGTGCCAGCAGTGAAGGGGGCAGCCCTAACTATGGCTACACCTTC
TRBV27	TRBD2	TRBJ2-3	-	CASSRTSWSDTQYF	TGTGCCAGCTCGAGGACTAGCTGGTCAGATACGCAGTATTTT
TRBV21-1	-	TRBJ2-7	-	CASSPHDSSYEQYF	TGTGCCAGCAGCCCCCACGACAGCTCCTACGAGCAGTACTTC